This T cell receptor beta chain comes out of a study of cytomegalovirus exposure and HLA in healthy donors. The CDR3 runs 14 residues. Trimming pared 1 base from V and 7 bases from J, leaving 14 bases between. Germline CDR1 is SGHRS and CDR2 is YFSETQ. Primers: 60 Vbeta forward and 13 Jbeta reverse. Libraries were prepared by immunoSEQ multiplex PCR; TCRdb keeps only in-frame clonotypes and omits some of them. The repertoire has 150,000 to 200,000 clones, roughly 80% of them found once; the top ten carry more than 6%. Study-wide points: Published work reported that the classifier diagnosed cytomegalovirus status with high specificity and sensitivity. The number of N-insertions in an Asian-associated ancestry cluster was reportedly below the approximately 700-donor mean in a later analysis. Across donors, most TCRs were seen rarely, yet some public ones were widespread.

As regards this clone: Its matching antigen is unknown.

Material: PBMCs. The receptor was derived from a man aged 35 to 55 in good health and CMV-seropositive. The chain carries TRBV5-1 and TRBJ1-1; D is perhaps TRBD1 (5 bases). CDR3 nucleotides: TGCGCCAGCAGCTTGTCTCTGGGGCAAGGTGAAGCTTTCTTT. It yields the protein CASSLSLGQGEAFF.